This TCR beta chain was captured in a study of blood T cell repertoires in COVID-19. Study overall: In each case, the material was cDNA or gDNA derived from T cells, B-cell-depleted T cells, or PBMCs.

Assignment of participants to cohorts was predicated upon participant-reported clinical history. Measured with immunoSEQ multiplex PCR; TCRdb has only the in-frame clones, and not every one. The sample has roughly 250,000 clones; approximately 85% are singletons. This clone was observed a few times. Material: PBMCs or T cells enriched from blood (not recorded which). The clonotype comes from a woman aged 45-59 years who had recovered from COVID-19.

The CDR3 here is CASSQAYTGNSPLHF. The DNA of the CDR3 is TGTGCCAGCAGCCAAGCGTACACAGGGAATTCACCCCTCCACTTT. V gene TRBV3-1 (or the pseudogene TRBV3-2) combines with J gene TRBJ1-6; D is perhaps TRBD1 (6 bases). The CDR3 has 15 residues. From germline, CDR1 is LGHDT and CDR2 YNNKEL (reference sequence). V lost 1 base and J 7 bases, leaving 11 bases between the germline ends.